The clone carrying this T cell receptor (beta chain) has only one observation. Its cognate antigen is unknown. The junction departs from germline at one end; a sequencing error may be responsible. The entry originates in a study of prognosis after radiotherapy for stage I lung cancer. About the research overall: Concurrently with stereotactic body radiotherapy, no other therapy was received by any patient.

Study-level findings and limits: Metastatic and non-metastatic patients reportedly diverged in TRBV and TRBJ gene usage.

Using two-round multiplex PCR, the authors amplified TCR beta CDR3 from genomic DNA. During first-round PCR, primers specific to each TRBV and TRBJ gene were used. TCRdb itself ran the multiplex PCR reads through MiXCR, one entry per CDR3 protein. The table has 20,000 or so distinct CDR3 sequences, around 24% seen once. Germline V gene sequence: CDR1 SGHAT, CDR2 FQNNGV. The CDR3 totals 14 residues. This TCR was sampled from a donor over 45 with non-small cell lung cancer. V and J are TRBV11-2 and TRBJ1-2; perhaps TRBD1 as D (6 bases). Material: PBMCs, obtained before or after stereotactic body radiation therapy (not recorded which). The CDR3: CASSPSGSLGGYAF. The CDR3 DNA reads TGTGCCAGCAGCCCCTCGGGATCATTGGGGGGCTACGCCTTC. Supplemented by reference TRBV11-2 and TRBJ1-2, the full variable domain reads EAGVAQSPRYKIIEKRQSVAFWCNPISGHATLYWYQQILGQGPKLLIQFQNNGVVDDSQLPKDRFSAERLKGVDSTLKIQPAKLEDSAVYLCASSPSGSLGGYAFGSGTRLTVV.